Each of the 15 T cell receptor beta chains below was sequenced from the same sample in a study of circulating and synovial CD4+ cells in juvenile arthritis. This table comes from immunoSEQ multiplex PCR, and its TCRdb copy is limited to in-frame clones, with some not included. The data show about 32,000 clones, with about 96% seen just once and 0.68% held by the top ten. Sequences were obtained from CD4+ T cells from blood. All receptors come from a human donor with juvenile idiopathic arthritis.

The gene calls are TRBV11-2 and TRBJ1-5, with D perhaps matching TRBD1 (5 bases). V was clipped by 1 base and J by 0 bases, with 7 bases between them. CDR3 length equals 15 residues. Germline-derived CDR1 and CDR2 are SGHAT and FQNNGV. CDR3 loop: CASSLAGNSNQPQHF. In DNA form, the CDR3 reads TGTGCCAGCAGCTTAGCAGGGAATAGCAATCAGCCCCAGCATTTT.

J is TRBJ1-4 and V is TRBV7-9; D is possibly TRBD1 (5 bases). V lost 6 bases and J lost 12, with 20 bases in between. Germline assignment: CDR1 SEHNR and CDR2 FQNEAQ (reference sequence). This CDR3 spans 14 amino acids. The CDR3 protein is CASSRGFSGKELFF. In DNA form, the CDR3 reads TGTGCCAGCAGTCGGGGGTTCAGCGGAAAAGAACTGTTTTTT.

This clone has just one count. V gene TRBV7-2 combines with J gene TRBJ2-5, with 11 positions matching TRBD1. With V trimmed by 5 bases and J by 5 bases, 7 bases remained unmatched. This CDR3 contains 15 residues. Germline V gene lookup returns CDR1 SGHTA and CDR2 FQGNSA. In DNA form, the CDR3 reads TGTGCCAGCAGCCCCGGACAGGGGGCGTGGGAGACCCAGTACTTC. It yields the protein CASSPGQGAWETQYF. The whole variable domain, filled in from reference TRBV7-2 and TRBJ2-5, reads GAGVSQSPSNKVTEKGKDVELRCDPISGHTALYWYRQSLGQGLEFLIYFQGNSAPDKSGLPSDRFSAERTGGSVSTLTIQRTQQEDSAVYLCASSPGQGAWETQYFGPGTRLLVL.

CDR3 amino acids: CASSLSPGGTQPQHF. In DNA, the CDR3 is TGTGCCAGCAGCTTATCACCAGGGGGGACTCAGCCCCAGCATTTT. J is TRBJ1-5 and V is TRBV7-8; 7 bases fit TRBD1. The CDR3 is 15 residues long. Germline CDR1 SGHVS, CDR2 FQNEAQ. The ends lost 2 bases at V and 6 bases at J; junction bases unmatched: 7.

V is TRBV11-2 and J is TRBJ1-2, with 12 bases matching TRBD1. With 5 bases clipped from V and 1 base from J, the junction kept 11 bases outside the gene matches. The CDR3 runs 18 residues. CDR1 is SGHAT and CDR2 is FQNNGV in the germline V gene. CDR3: CASSPTGTGGTRNYGYTF. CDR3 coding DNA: TGTGCCAGCAGCCCGACTGGGACAGGGGGCACACGTAACTATGGCTACACCTTC.

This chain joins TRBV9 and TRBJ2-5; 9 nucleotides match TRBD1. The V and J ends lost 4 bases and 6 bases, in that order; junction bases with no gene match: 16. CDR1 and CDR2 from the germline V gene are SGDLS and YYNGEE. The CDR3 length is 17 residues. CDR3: CASSPGQGWGGQKTQYF. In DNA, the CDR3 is TGTGCCAGCAGCCCTGGACAGGGGTGGGGTGGACAAAAGACCCAGTACTTC. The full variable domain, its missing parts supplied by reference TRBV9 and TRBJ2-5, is DSGVTQTPKHLITATGQRVTLRCSPRSGDLSVYWYQQSLDQGLQFLIQYYNGEERAKGNILERFSAQQFPDLHSELNLSSLELGDSALYFCASSPGQGWGGQKTQYFGPGTRLLVL.

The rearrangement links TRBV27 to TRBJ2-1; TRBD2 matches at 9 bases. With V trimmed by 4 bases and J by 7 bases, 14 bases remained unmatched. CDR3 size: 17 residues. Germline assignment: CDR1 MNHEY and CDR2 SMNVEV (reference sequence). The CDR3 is CASSYGPGTSPGNEQFF. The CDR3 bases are TGTGCCAGCAGTTACGGGCCGGGGACTAGCCCTGGGAATGAGCAGTTCTTC.

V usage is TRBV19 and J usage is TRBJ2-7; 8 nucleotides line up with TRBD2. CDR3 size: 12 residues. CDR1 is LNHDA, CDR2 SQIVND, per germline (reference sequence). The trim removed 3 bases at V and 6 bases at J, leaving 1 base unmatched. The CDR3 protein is CASSIREGEQYF. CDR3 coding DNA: TGTGCCAGTAGTATCCGGGAGGGCGAGCAGTACTTC.

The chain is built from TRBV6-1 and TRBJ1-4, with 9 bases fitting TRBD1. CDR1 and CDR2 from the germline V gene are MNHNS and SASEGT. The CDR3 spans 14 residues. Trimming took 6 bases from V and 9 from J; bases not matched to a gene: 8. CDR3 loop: CASRMGQGLKKLFF. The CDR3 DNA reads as TGTGCCAGCAGGATGGGACAGGGTTTGAAAAAACTGTTTTTT.

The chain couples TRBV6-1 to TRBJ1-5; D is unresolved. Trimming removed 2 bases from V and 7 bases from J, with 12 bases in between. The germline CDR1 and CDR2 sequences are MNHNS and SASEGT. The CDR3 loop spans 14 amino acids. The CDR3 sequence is CASSENRESQPQHF. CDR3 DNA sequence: TGTGCCAGCAGTGAAAATCGGGAGTCCCAGCCCCAGCATTTT.

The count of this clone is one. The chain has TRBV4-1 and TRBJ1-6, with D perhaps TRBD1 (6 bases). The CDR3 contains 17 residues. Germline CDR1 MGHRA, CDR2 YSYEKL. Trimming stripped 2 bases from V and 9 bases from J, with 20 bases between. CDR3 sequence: CASSQSPGQNGGSPLHF. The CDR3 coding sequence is TGCGCCAGCAGCCAATCCCCCGGACAGAATGGGGGTTCACCCCTCCACTTT.

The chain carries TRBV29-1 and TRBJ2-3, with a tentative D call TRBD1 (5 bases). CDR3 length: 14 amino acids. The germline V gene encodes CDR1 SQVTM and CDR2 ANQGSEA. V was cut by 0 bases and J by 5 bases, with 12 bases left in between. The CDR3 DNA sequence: TGCAGCGTTGAAGAGACAGCGCTTGGAGATACGCAGTATTTT. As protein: CSVEETALGDTQYF.

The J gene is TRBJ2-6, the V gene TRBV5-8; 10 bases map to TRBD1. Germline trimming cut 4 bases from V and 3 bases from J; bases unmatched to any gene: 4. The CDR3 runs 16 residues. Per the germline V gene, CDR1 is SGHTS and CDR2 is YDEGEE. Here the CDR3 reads CASSPDRGGGANVLTF. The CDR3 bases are TGTGCCAGCAGCCCGGACAGGGGGGGTGGGGCCAACGTCCTGACTTTC. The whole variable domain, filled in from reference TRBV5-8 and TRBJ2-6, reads EAGVTQSPTHLIKTRGQQATLRCSPISGHTSVYWYQQALGLGLQFLLWYDEGEERNRGNFPPRFSGRQFPNYSSELNVNALELEDSALYLCASSPDRGGGANVLTFGAGSRLTVL.

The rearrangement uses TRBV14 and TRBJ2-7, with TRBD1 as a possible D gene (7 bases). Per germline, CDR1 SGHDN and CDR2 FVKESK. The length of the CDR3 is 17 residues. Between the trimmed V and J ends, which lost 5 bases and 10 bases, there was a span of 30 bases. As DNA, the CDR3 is TGTGCCAGCAGCTCCGTGGGAGGTACGAGGACAGGCCGAGAACAGTACTTC. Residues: CASSSVGGTRTGREQYF.

DNA of the CDR3: TGTGCCAGCAGTGCCAGCGGGGGGGTATCCCTCGCTACGCAGTATTTT. This translates into CASSASGGVSLATQYF. This chain links TRBV6-1 with TRBJ2-3; 10 nucleotides align to TRBD2. V trimming: 4 bases; J trimming: 8 bases; junction bases outside the gene matches: 12. This CDR3 is 16 amino acids long. The germline V gene encodes CDR1 MNHNS and CDR2 SASEGT.